This T cell receptor beta chain was recorded in a study of T cell responses to AZD1222 COVID-19 vaccine. This CDR3 has 14 residues. Deletions cut 9 bases from V and 2 bases from J, with 17 bases between. The germline gives CDR1 MDHEN, CDR2 SYDVKM. Data came from immunoSEQ multiplex PCR; TCRdb stores just in-frame clones and leaves some out. The repertoire holds approximately 100,000 clones, 85% seen once, with over 3.5% in the top ten. The origin of this receptor is an adult who received the AZD1222 COVID-19 vaccine. The sample was peripheral blood, taken 28 days after the second AZD1222 dose. The chain couples TRBV28 to TRBJ2-7; possibly TRBD1 or TRBD2 for D (6 bases each). The CDR3 protein is CASCGPGEAYEQYF. The CDR3 DNA reads TGTGCCAGTTGTGGGCCAGGGGAGGCCTACGAGCAGTACTTC.